This is a list of T cell receptor beta chains from one sample in a study of OX40 agonist ivuxolimab in advanced cancers. TCRdb's copy holds only in-frame clones and misses some; the assay was immunoSEQ multiplex PCR. The table has around 69,000 clones, more than 80% seen once; the top ten hold around 6%. The sequences come from CD4+ or CD8+ T cells sorted from blood, collected in a trial of the OX40 agonist ivuxolimab. The receptors originated from an adult with an advanced solid tumor such as melanoma, head and neck, liver or kidney cancer. Each CDR3 is given with its conserved first and last residue. The D gene is left open where the match is weak. Some rows have no size entry. The others give once, few or many, or a class for an expanded clone.

CDR3 DNA	CDR3 protein	clone size	D gene	V gene	J gene
TGCGCCAGCAGCCTGGATGATAACACCGCGGGAGATACGCAGTATTTT	CASSLDDNTAGDTQYF	NA	NA	TRBV4-1	TRBJ2-3
TGTGCCGGCAGCCTGGGACCGGACAGGGTCGGGAAAGGGGAGCTGTTTTTT	CAGSLGPDRVGKGELFF	NA	TRBD1	TRBV7-9	TRBJ2-2
TGTGCCAGCAGCTCAGGGACAGGGGATCACTACGAGCAGTACTTC	CASSSGTGDHYEQYF	once	TRBD1	TRBV13	TRBJ2-7
TGTGCCAGCAGCTTCTGGCAGGGCCTGGCCAATGAGCAGTTCTTC	CASSFWQGLANEQFF	NA	NA	TRBV5-4	TRBJ2-1
TGTGCCAGCAAGGCTTTAGGCGCCTACGAGCAGTACTTC	CASKALGAYEQYF	once	NA	TRBV2	TRBJ2-7
TGTGCCAGCAGCTTAGCGGCGGTAACCTACGAGCAGTACTTC	CASSLAAVTYEQYF	NA	NA	TRBV7-2	TRBJ2-7
TGTGCCAGCAGTGTAGTTGGGGAGCAGTACTTC	CASSVVGEQYF	NA	NA	TRBV25-1	TRBJ2-7
TGTGCCAGTAGCCACCCATTTCAGCCCCAGCATTTT	CASSHPFQPQHF	NA	NA	TRBV19	TRBJ1-5
TGTGCCAGCGAACCGGGATTAGCGGGAGAGGAAAATGAGCAGTTCTTC	CASEPGLAGEENEQFF	NA	TRBD2	TRBV5-4	TRBJ2-1
TGTGCCAGCTCCCCGATCGGGGGCCCCTACGAGCAGTACTTC	CASSPIGGPYEQYF	NA	NA	TRBV18	TRBJ2-7
TGTGCCAGCAGCTCCCTTCTTTCGTACTACGAGCAGTACTTC	CASSSLLSYYEQYF	NA	NA	TRBV7-9	TRBJ2-7
TGTGCCAGCAGTGAATCCTGGGTTTCCTACGAGCAGTACTTC	CASSESWVSYEQYF	NA	NA	TRBV25-1	TRBJ2-7
TGTGCCAGCAGTGAGACCGGACTTGAGCAGTTCTTC	CASSETGLEQFF	few	NA	TRBV28	TRBJ2-1
TGCGCCAGCAGCTTACGGGACCGAAACACAGATACGCAGTATTTT	CASSLRDRNTDTQYF	NA	NA	TRBV5-1	TRBJ2-3
TGTGCCAGCAGCCGGACTAGCGGCCTCTACGAGCAGTACTTC	CASSRTSGLYEQYF	NA	TRBD2	TRBV7-6	TRBJ2-7
TGTGCCAGCATGTGGGGAGGGGAGACCCAGTACTTC	CASMWGGETQYF	NA	TRBD2	TRBV7-9	TRBJ2-5
TGTGCCAGCAGCCCCCTGCTAGCGGAGACTTTTATTAAAGAGACCCAGTACTTC	CASSPLLAETFIKETQYF	NA	TRBD2	TRBV7-9	TRBJ2-5
TGTGCCAGCAGTCATCTTCTCGGACAGGGGGCCGTTGAGCAGTTCTTC	CASSHLLGQGAVEQFF	NA	TRBD1	TRBV14	TRBJ2-1
TGCAGCGTTGTAACAGGTGAAGCGAACACTGAAGCTTTCTTT	CSVVTGEANTEAFF	NA	NA	TRBV29-1	TRBJ1-1
TGTGCCAGCAAATGGACAGCCTCCTCCTACGAGCAGTACTTC	CASKWTASSYEQYF	NA	NA	TRBV27	TRBJ2-7
TGTGCCAGCAGTGGGACTAGCGTCGTGAGCTCCTACAATGAGCAGTTCTTC	CASSGTSVVSSYNEQFF	NA	TRBD2	TRBV9	TRBJ2-1
TGTGCCAGCAGCCTCCCAGGTCCTCAAGAGACCCAGTACTTC	CASSLPGPQETQYF	NA	NA	TRBV13	TRBJ2-5
TGCGCCAGCAGCCAAGAATGGGGCACTGAAGCTTTCTTT	CASSQEWGTEAFF	NA	NA	TRBV4-1	TRBJ1-1
TGTGCCAGCCTGGACGGAAGAAGGAGTTATGATTCTGGCTACACCTTC	CASLDGRRSYDSGYTF	once	NA	TRBV7-9	TRBJ1-2
TGTGCCAGCAGTTACTCCACGGAGTTAGAAGCTTTCTTT	CASSYSTELEAFF	NA	NA	TRBV6-5	TRBJ1-1
TGTGCCAGCAGCTCGCCGAACAGGGGGGGGAACACTGAAGCTTTCTTT	CASSSPNRGGNTEAFF	NA	TRBD1	TRBV7-9	TRBJ1-1
TGTGCCAGCAGTTCCTGGGACAGGTTAAACTATGGCTACACCTTC	CASSSWDRLNYGYTF	few	TRBD1	TRBV27	TRBJ1-2
TGTGCCAGCAGCCAAGAGACAGGGGCGAATATCCCTGAAGCTTTCTTT	CASSQETGANIPEAFF	NA	TRBD1	TRBV4-2	TRBJ1-1
TGTGCCAGCAGTTCGGACAGCTCCCGCTATGGCTACACCTTC	CASSSDSSRYGYTF	NA	NA	TRBV27	TRBJ1-2
TGTGCCTCGACAACGGGGCTAGCGGGAGGGGATGAGCAGTTCTTC	CASTTGLAGGDEQFF	NA	TRBD2	TRBV30	TRBJ2-1
TGTGCCAGCAGCTTAATTCTGTCCGCAGATACGCAGTATTTT	CASSLILSADTQYF	NA	NA	TRBV7-9	TRBJ2-3
TGTGCCAGCAGTTATAGTGCGGGACCGGGCTACGAGCAGTACTTC	CASSYSAGPGYEQYF	many	NA	TRBV27	TRBJ2-7
TGTGCCAGCAGCTTAATGGGTGGGACAGGGTTTGAGGCTTTCTTT	CASSLMGGTGFEAFF	NA	TRBD1	TRBV7-3	TRBJ1-1
TGTGCCAGCAGTGAATTTCAGGGGACAGGGGGCTACGAGCAGTACTTC	CASSEFQGTGGYEQYF	NA	TRBD1	TRBV25-1	TRBJ2-7
TGTGCCAGCAGCCCCGGACTAGCGGGGTACACCGGGGAGCTGTTTTTT	CASSPGLAGYTGELFF	NA	TRBD2	TRBV13	TRBJ2-2
TGTGCCAGTAGAGATCCCCGGGGGGGAGCCTACGAGCAGTACTTC	CASRDPRGGAYEQYF	NA	TRBD2	TRBV19	TRBJ2-7
TGCAGCGTTGAAGGGGGACCTCAGGGCAGCTCCTACGAGCAGTACTTC	CSVEGGPQGSSYEQYF	NA	NA	TRBV29-1	TRBJ2-7
TGTGCCAGCGCCGGGACAGGGATTTCGCGGGGGCTTTACACTGAAGCTTTCTTT	CASAGTGISRGLYTEAFF	NA	TRBD1	TRBV19	TRBJ1-1
TGTGCCACCACCCTCACAGGGGGCGGCGGGGAGCTGTTTTTT	CATTLTGGGGELFF	NA	TRBD1	TRBV19	TRBJ2-2
TGTGCCAGCTCACTTCGGGCTTACAGCTCCTACGAGCAGTACTTC	CASSLRAYSSYEQYF	NA	NA	TRBV28	TRBJ2-7
TGTGCCTGGACCTATAGCGGGGGGATCCAAGAGACCCAGTACTTC	CAWTYSGGIQETQYF	NA	TRBD2	TRBV30	TRBJ2-5
TGCGCCAGCAGCCAAAGCGGGGGGGGTCTTGATGAGCAGTTCTTC	CASSQSGGGLDEQFF	NA	TRBD2	TRBV4-3	TRBJ2-1